This T cell receptor beta chain appears in the sequencing data of a study of Ad26.COV2.S vaccination and SARS-CoV-2 variants. Clones were read by immunoSEQ multiplex PCR, and TCRdb kept only the in-frame ones, dropping some. The sample carries around 450,000 clones, approximately 88% recorded once. Treatment noted: over 15 received Ad26.COV2.S at low or high dose, single or two shots; roughly five received placebo; per-sample allocation not given. Sampling was performed 63 days after the first vaccine or placebo injection. The clonotype comes from a person between 18 and 59 years old who received the Ad26.COV2.S COVID-19 vaccine or a placebo. Material: peripheral blood, obtained in a trial of Ad26.COV2.S vaccine versus placebo.

The CDR3 loop reads CASSPGLAGAGDEQFF. The DNA of the CDR3 is TGTGCCAGCTCACCGGGTTTGGCGGGGGCCGGGGATGAGCAGTTCTTC. J is TRBJ2-1 and V is TRBV18; maybe TRBD2 (7 bases). CDR1 is KGHSH, CDR2 LQKENI, per germline. With 3 bases removed from V and 8 bases from J, the gap between germline ends came to 20 bases. The CDR3 has 16 residues.